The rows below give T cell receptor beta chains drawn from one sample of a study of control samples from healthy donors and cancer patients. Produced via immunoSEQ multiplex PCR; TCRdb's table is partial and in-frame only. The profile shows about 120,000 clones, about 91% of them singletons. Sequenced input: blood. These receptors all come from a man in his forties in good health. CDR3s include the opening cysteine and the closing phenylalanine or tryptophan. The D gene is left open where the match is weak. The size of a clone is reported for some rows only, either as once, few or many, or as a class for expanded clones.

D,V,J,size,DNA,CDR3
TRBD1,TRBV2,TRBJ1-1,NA,TGTGCCAGCATCGACAGGGGGCTGAACACTGAAGCTTTCTTT,CASIDRGLNTEAFF
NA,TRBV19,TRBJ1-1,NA,TGTGCCAGTAGTTACCAGGGGTACTACACTGAAGCTTTCTTT,CASSYQGYYTEAFF
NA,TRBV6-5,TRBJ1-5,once,TGTGCCAGCAAGGCAGCCTATAGCAATCAGCCCCAGCATTTT,CASKAAYSNQPQHF
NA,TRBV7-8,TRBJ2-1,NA,TGTGCCAGCAGCTTAGCGCTAGTGTCACCCAAAGCAGCCTACAATGAGCAGTTCTTC,CASSLALVSPKAAYNEQFF
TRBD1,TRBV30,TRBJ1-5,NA,TGTGCCTGGAGCCGAGGTCAGGGGGGCGGTCAGCCCCAGCATTTT,CAWSRGQGGGQPQHF
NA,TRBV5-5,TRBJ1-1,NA,TGTGCCAGCAGCTTGGGGCAGGGATATACTGAAGCTTTCTTT,CASSLGQGYTEAFF
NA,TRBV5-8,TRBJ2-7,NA,TGTGCCAGCAGCGAAAGGCAATACGAGCAGTACTTC,CASSERQYEQYF
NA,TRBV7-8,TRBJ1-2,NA,TGTGCCAGCAGCTTAGTGTCAGGCAGCGGCTACACCTTC,CASSLVSGSGYTF
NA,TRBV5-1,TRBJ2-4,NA,TGCGCCAGCAGCTTTTACATGGGGCTGTCCAAAAACATTCAGTACTTC,CASSFYMGLSKNIQYF
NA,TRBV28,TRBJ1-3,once,TGTGCCAGCACGGCCTACTCCTCTGGAAACACCATATATTTT,CASTAYSSGNTIYF
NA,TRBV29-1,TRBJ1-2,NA,TGCAGCGTTGAAGGCTCCGGGGGATTTTTTACTAACTATGGCTACACCTTC,CSVEGSGGFFTNYGYTF
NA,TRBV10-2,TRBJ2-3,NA,TGCGCCAGCAGTGACGCTTCTCTTGGCACAGATACGCAGTATTTT,CASSDASLGTDTQYF
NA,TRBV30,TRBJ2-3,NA,TGTGCCTGGAGTGAAGGGCTAAGCACAGATACGCAGTATTTT,CAWSEGLSTDTQYF
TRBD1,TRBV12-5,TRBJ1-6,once,TGTGCTAGTGGTTTGGTACTGGGACAGGGACGTAATTCACCCCTCCACTTT,CASGLVLGQGRNSPLHF
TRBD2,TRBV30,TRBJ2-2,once,TGTGCCTGGAGTGGGATTCAGCCGGGGGGGAACACCGGGGAGCTGTTTTTT,CAWSGIQPGGNTGELFF
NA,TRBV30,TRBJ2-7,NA,TGTGCCTGGAGTGTACTAGGGTACGAGCAGTACTTC,CAWSVLGYEQYF
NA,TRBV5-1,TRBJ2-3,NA,TGCGCCAGCAGCTGGGGTCTAGCGGATACGCAGTATTTT,CASSWGLADTQYF
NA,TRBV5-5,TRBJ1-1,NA,TGTGCCAGCAGCTTGGCCGGACAGAAAAACACTGAAGCTTTCTTT,CASSLAGQKNTEAFF
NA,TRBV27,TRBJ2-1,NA,TGTGCCAGCAGTTTAGACAGATTCTCCTACAATGAGCAGTTCTTC,CASSLDRFSYNEQFF
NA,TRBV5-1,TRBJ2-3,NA,TGCGCCAGCAGCTATCCTCCTTCAGATACGCAGTATTTT,CASSYPPSDTQYF
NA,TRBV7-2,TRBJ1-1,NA,TGTGCCAGCAGCTTACGACGAGGGCTCGCTGAAGCTTTCTTT,CASSLRRGLAEAFF
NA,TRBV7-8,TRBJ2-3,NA,TGTGCCAGCAGCTTAGGTCCAACAATCCCCACAGATACGCAGTATTTT,CASSLGPTIPTDTQYF
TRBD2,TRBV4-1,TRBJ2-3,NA,TGCGCCAGCAGCCGGACTAGCGGGGGGGCAGATACGCAGTATTTT,CASSRTSGGADTQYF
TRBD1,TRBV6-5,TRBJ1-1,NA,TGTGCCAGCAGAGGGACAGGGGTGAACACTGAAGCTTTCTTT,CASRGTGVNTEAFF
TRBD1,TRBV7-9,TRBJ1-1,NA,TGTGCCAGCAGCCTTCAGGGGGCGAGCACTGAAGCTTTCTTT,CASSLQGASTEAFF
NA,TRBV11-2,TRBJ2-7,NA,TGTGCCAGCAGCTTAGGTACGACAGAGCAGTACTTC,CASSLGTTEQYF
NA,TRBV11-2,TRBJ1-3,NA,TGTGCCAGCAGCATAAATGTTCAAGCTGGAAACACCATATATTTT,CASSINVQAGNTIYF
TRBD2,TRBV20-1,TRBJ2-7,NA,TGCAGTGCTAGTCGGGCGGGACTAGCCTACGAGCAGTACTTC,CSASRAGLAYEQYF
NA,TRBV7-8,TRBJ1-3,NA,TGTGCCAGCAGCCTAGGACACGGGGGAAGTGGGAACACCATATATTTT,CASSLGHGGSGNTIYF
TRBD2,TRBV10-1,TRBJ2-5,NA,TGCGCCAGCAGTGAGAATCCCGGGGGGGGATTGCAGACCCAGTACTTC,CASSENPGGGLQTQYF
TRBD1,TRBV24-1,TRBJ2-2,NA,TGTGCCACCAGCGGGACAGGGGGCACCGGGGAGCTGTTTTTT,CATSGTGGTGELFF